The 29 T cell receptor beta chains reported below all come from one sample, sequenced in a study of control samples from healthy donors and cancer patients. Assay used: immunoSEQ multiplex PCR; TCRdb lists only in-frame clones, some missing. Here the sample spans around 130,000 clones, about 95% being singletons. What was sequenced was blood. These receptors were collected from a man aged 25 to 40 in good health.

This clone was found once. J is TRBJ1-5 and V is TRBV28; perhaps TRBD1 as D (5 bases). Trimming took off 3 bases at V and 0 bases at J, with 15 bases between the two ends. The V gene's germline CDR1 is MDHEN and CDR2 SYDVKM. CDR3 length: 17 amino acids. CDR3 in DNA: TGTGCCAGCAGTTTGGTATCTGGGACGTATAGCAATCAGCCCCAGCATTTT. Its translation is CASSLVSGTYSNQPQHF. Based on the CDR3 plus reference TRBV28 and TRBJ1-5, the full variable domain is DVKVTQSSRYLVKRTGEKVFLECVQDMDHENMFWYRQDPGLGLRLIYFSYDVKMKEKGDIPEGYSVSREKKERFSLILESASTNQTSMYLCASSLVSGTYSNQPQHFGDGTRLSIL.

J is TRBJ2-1 and V is TRBV15; the D is unclear. The CDR3 is 14 residues long. Germline V gene sequence: CDR1 LNHNV, CDR2 YYDKDF (reference sequence). CDR3 protein: CASGRDQKYNEQFF. CDR3 bases: TGTGCTTCAGGTAGAGACCAAAAGTACAATGAGCAGTTCTTC. The full variable domain, with the rest looked up from reference TRBV15 and TRBJ2-1, is DAMVIQNPRYQVTQFGKPVTLSCSQTLNHNVMYWYQQKSSQAPKLLFHYYDKDFNNEADTPDNFQSRRPNTSFCFLDIRSPGLGDTAMYLCASGRDQKYNEQFFGPGTRLTVL.

The gene calls are TRBV18 and TRBJ2-7, with D tentatively TRBD2 (7 bases). The CDR3 is 14 amino acids. Germline V gene sequence: CDR1 KGHSH, CDR2 LQKENI. Trimming removed 3 bases from V and 5 bases from J, with 14 bases in between. The CDR3 coding sequence is TGTGCCAGCTCACCGGAGGGGGGGCGCAACGAGCAGTACTTC. Amino acid sequence: CASSPEGGRNEQYF.

The V and J genes are TRBV29-1 and TRBJ1-2; 11 positions agree with TRBD1. V lost 7 bases, J lost 8 bases, and 12 bases stayed unmatched. CDR1 and CDR2 from the germline V gene are SQVTM and ANQGSEA. The CDR3 has 14 amino acids. CDR3 bases: TGCAGCGCCCGCCGGACAGGGGGCATTGGGGGCTACACCTTC. The encoded protein is CSARRTGGIGGYTF.

V and J are TRBV7-9 and TRBJ1-3, with D perhaps matching TRBD1 (6 bases). Germline V gene sequence: CDR1 SEHNR, CDR2 FQNEAQ (reference sequence). The V and J ends lost 0 bases and 0 bases respectively, with 15 bases between them. The CDR3 is 18 residues long. The CDR3 protein is CASSLASIGGSSGNTIYF. Written as DNA, the CDR3 is TGTGCCAGCAGCTTAGCGTCGATAGGGGGTAGCTCTGGAAACACCATATATTTT.

This chain links TRBV2 with TRBJ1-4; D not certain. The germline V gene has CDR1 SNHLY and CDR2 FYNNEI. The CDR3 spans 12 residues. Trimming shortened V by 7 bases and J by 6 bases, and 9 bases separated the two germline ends. CDR3 amino acids: CASKIAYEKLFF. Here the CDR3 DNA reads TGTGCCAGCAAGATAGCTTATGAAAAACTGTTTTTT.

The V and J genes are TRBV30 and TRBJ2-7, with TRBD2 matching 7 bases. Germline CDR1 GTSNPN, CDR2 SVGIG (reference sequence). The CDR3 covers 14 residues. With V trimmed by 3 bases and J by 0 bases, 5 bases remained unmatched. The CDR3 DNA is TGTGCCTGGAGCTCGCTAGCGGTCTCCTACGAGCAGTACTTC. Its protein is CAWSSLAVSYEQYF.

The V and J genes are TRBV7-6 and TRBJ2-4, with 12 bases fitting TRBD2. The CDR3 spans 16 residues. Germline V CDR1 and CDR2: SGHVS, FNYEAQ. V lost 3 bases to trimming and J lost 8 bases; unmatched junction nucleotides: 8. This CDR3 reads CASSLASGGDYDIQYF. In DNA, the CDR3 is TGTGCCAGCAGCTTGGCTAGCGGGGGGGATTATGACATTCAGTACTTC.

Here the CDR3 reads CSVEQGIEAFF. Written as DNA, the CDR3 is TGCAGCGTTGAACAAGGGATTGAAGCTTTCTTT. The J gene is TRBJ1-1, the V gene TRBV29-1; D uncertain. Trimming took off 2 bases at V and 7 bases at J, with 8 bases between the two ends. Germline V gene sequence: CDR1 SQVTM, CDR2 ANQGSEA. The CDR3 has 11 amino acids.

The chain has TRBV5-8 and TRBJ2-3; tentatively, D is TRBD1 (5 bases). With 0 bases removed from V and 3 bases from J, the gap between germline ends came to 14 bases. The CDR3 is made up of 16 amino acids. Germline values: CDR1 SGHTS, CDR2 YDEGEE. The CDR3 region is CASSLAPGMGTDTQYF. The DNA for the CDR3 is TGTGCCAGCAGCTTGGCCCCAGGGATGGGGACAGATACGCAGTATTTT.

The chain is built from TRBV6-4 and TRBJ1-1; 8 bases fit TRBD1. The CDR3 runs to 18 residues. Unmatched junction bases numbered 15, after V lost 6 bases and J lost 0 bases. The V gene's germline CDR1 is MRHNA and CDR2 SNTAGT. As DNA, the CDR3 is TGTGCCAGCAGGAGGGGGAGCAGGGGGCGCGTGGTGAACACTGAAGCTTTCTTT. Translating it yields CASRRGSRGRVVNTEAFF.

The gene calls are TRBV7-9 and TRBJ1-1, with TRBD1 as a possible D gene (6 bases). There are 18 residues in the CDR3. Germline V CDR1 and CDR2: SEHNR, FQNEAQ (reference sequence). Trimming left V 1 base short and J 3 bases short, with 21 bases between. The CDR3 coding sequence is TGTGCCAGCAGCTTAGGTCGGGTGGAGGGGGATCGATACACTGAAGCTTTCTTT. It translates to CASSLGRVEGDRYTEAFF.

This clone was detected once. This chain links TRBV27 with TRBJ2-6; the D gene could be TRBD1 or TRBD2 (5 bases each). V was cut by 4 bases and J by 13 bases, with 14 bases left in between. Germline V lookup: CDR1 MNHEY, CDR2 SMNVEV (reference sequence). There are 13 residues in the CDR3. The CDR3 loop is CASSSTDGGVLTF. The CDR3, as DNA: TGTGCCAGCAGTTCAACCGATGGGGGAGTCCTGACTTTC.

The rearrangement joins TRBV27 to TRBJ1-2, with D possibly TRBD1 on 6 matching bases. The CDR3 is 17 residues long. CDR1 and CDR2 from the germline V gene are MNHEY and SMNVEV (reference sequence). V lost 0 bases to trimming and J lost 3 bases, with 17 bases between them. CDR3 sequence: CASSLSAPGAFYYGYTF. CDR3 sequence (DNA): TGTGCCAGCAGTTTATCGGCCCCAGGGGCCTTCTACTATGGCTACACCTTC.

The CDR3 protein is CASSYMWGPTGELFF. Here the CDR3 DNA reads TGTGCCAGCAGTTACATGTGGGGGCCCACCGGGGAGCTGTTTTTT. This chain links TRBV6-6 with TRBJ2-2; D perhaps matches TRBD1 (6 bases). This CDR3 spans 15 amino acids. Trimming removed 2 bases at V and 4 bases at J, with 11 bases between. The germline V gene encodes CDR1 MNHNY and CDR2 SVGAGI (reference sequence).

The chain couples TRBV30 to TRBJ1-5, with D unresolved. Trimming left V 3 bases short and J 5 bases short, with 11 bases between. The CDR3 sequence is 13 residues long. Germline-derived CDR1 and CDR2 are GTSNPN and SVGIG (reference sequence). DNA of the CDR3: TGTGCCTGGAGCCGGCCCGTAGATCAGCCCCAGCATTTT. This translates into CAWSRPVDQPQHF.

The rearrangement links TRBV7-4 to TRBJ2-3; the D gene is possibly TRBD1 (5 bases). CDR1 and CDR2 from the germline V gene are SGHVT and SQSDAQ. CDR3 length: 14 amino acids. V lost 3 bases, J lost 3 bases, and 10 bases lay in between. CDR3 amino acids: CASSFNYRTDTQYF. CDR3 DNA sequence: TGTGCCAGCAGCTTCAACTACAGGACAGATACGCAGTATTTT.

The rearrangement joins TRBV30 to TRBJ1-1, with TRBD1 as a possible D gene (6 bases). Deletions cut 3 bases from V and 1 base from J, with 9 bases between. There are 13 residues in the CDR3. The germline gives CDR1 GTSNPN, CDR2 SVGIG (reference sequence). Here the CDR3 DNA reads TGTGCCTGGAGCACAGGGACGAACACTGAAGCTTTCTTT. The encoded protein is CAWSTGTNTEAFF.

The rearrangement joins TRBV18 to TRBJ1-1; D remains ambiguous. Trimming cost V 1 base and J 2 bases, with 8 bases left between them. This CDR3 has 14 amino acids. Germline CDR1 and CDR2: KGHSH and LQKENI. The chain's CDR3 is CASSPRTGNTEAFF. The CDR3 region has the DNA TGTGCCAGCTCACCACGGACGGGCAACACTGAAGCTTTCTTT.

V usage is TRBV27 and J usage is TRBJ2-7; no clear D gene. The CDR3 contains 13 residues. V gave up 3 bases and J gave up 0 bases, with 6 bases separating them. Germline V gene lookup returns CDR1 MNHEY and CDR2 SMNVEV (reference sequence). This CDR3 reads CASSLGNSYEQYF. For the CDR3, the DNA is TGTGCCAGCAGTTTGGGCAACTCCTACGAGCAGTACTTC.

The chain joins TRBV5-1 to TRBJ2-1; 8 bases fit TRBD2. This CDR3 has 15 amino acids. The V and J ends lost 0 bases and 9 bases, in that order; junction bases with no gene match: 8. CDR1 and CDR2 (germline): SGHRS, YFSETQ. Here the CDR3 reads CASSLAAGGPGEQFF. The CDR3 DNA sequence: TGCGCCAGCAGCTTGGCGGCGGGGGGCCCTGGTGAGCAGTTCTTC. The variable domain in full, completed from reference TRBV5-1 and TRBJ2-1, reads KAGVTQTPRYLIKTRGQQVTLSCSPISGHRSVSWYQQTPGQGLQFLFEYFSETQRNKGNFPGRFSGRQFSNSRSEMNVSTLELGDSALYLCASSLAAGGPGEQFFGPGTRLTVL.

The chain carries TRBV24-1 and TRBJ2-1; TRBD1 is a possible D gene (5 bases). The CDR3 runs to 14 residues. The germline V gene has CDR1 KGHDR and CDR2 SFDVKD. V was clipped by 0 bases and J by 5 bases, with 7 bases between them. CDR3 region: CATSDLAGNNEQFF. For the CDR3, the DNA is TGTGCCACCAGTGATTTGGCAGGGAACAATGAGCAGTTCTTC.

J is TRBJ2-5 and V is TRBV14; D gene ambiguous. The germline V gene has CDR1 SGHDN and CDR2 FVKESK. The CDR3 contains 14 residues. The germline V and J ends were trimmed by 5 bases and 2 bases, with 12 bases remaining between them. CDR3 residues: CASSVVGIQETQYF. The CDR3 nucleotides read TGTGCCAGCAGCGTCGTGGGTATACAAGAGACCCAGTACTTC.

This sequence joins TRBV5-6 and TRBJ1-1; TRBD1 matches at 8 bases. The CDR3 has 13 amino acids. The germline gives CDR1 SGHDT, CDR2 YYEEEE. J was trimmed by 7 bases and V by 3 bases; bases with no gene match: 5. CDR3 sequence reads: CASSSLQGVEAFF. DNA of the CDR3: TGTGCCAGCAGCTCATTACAGGGGGTTGAAGCTTTCTTT. The entire variable domain, with the rest obtained from reference TRBV5-6 and TRBJ1-1, is as follows: DAGVTQSPTHLIKTRGQQVTLRCSPKSGHDTVSWYQQALGQGPQFIFQYYEEEERQRGNFPDRFSGHQFPNYSSELNVNALLLGDSALYLCASSSLQGVEAFFGQGTRLTVV.

The rearrangement links TRBV5-1 to TRBJ1-2, with D perhaps matching TRBD1 (6 bases). Germline values: CDR1 SGHRS, CDR2 YFSETQ. The CDR3 contains 15 residues. V lost 4 bases to trimming and J lost 4 bases, with 17 bases between them. DNA of the CDR3: TGCGCCAGCAGCCCGGGGGACACTCGGGGCTATGGCTACACCTTC. It codes for CASSPGDTRGYGYTF. The variable domain in full, completed from reference TRBV5-1 and TRBJ1-2, reads KAGVTQTPRYLIKTRGQQVTLSCSPISGHRSVSWYQQTPGQGLQFLFEYFSETQRNKGNFPGRFSGRQFSNSRSEMNVSTLELGDSALYLCASSPGDTRGYGYTFGSGTRLTVV.

This chain links TRBV15 with TRBJ1-6; D gene unclear. CDR1 is LNHNV and CDR2 is YYDKDF in the germline V gene (reference sequence). V dropped 0 bases and J dropped 6 bases, with 9 bases sitting between them. This CDR3 contains 15 residues. The CDR3 nucleotides read TGTGCCACCAGCAGAGACAGAAATCGTAATTCACCCCTCCACTTT. Its translation is CATSRDRNRNSPLHF.

This sequence joins TRBV18 and TRBJ2-7; 8 bases are a match to TRBD1. CDR1 and CDR2 (germline): KGHSH, LQKENI. The CDR3 length is 22 residues. Germline trimming cut 5 bases from V and 5 bases from J; bases unmatched to any gene: 32. The DNA for the CDR3 is TGTGCCAGCTCATCAGGACAGGGCCCACTGGGTCGGTACGGTAAAGGGGCCGACGAGCAGTACTTC. As protein: CASSSGQGPLGRYGKGADEQYF.

This clone occurred once. The chain employs TRBV7-9 and TRBJ1-1, with D perhaps matching TRBD1 (5 bases). Germline CDR1 and CDR2: SEHNR and FQNEAQ (reference sequence). The V end was cut by 8 bases, the J end by 4 bases, with 23 bases between. This CDR3 spans 16 amino acids. CDR3 residues: CASGNIDPPGGTEAFF. CDR3 coding DNA: TGTGCCAGCGGCAACATAGACCCACCGGGGGGCACTGAAGCTTTCTTT.

This sequence joins TRBV30 and TRBJ1-1; TRBD1 might be the D (5 bases). The length of the CDR3 is 13 residues. The ends were cut back, 2 bases at V and 0 bases at J, with 7 bases in the middle. Germline loops: CDR1 GTSNPN, CDR2 SVGIG (reference sequence). This CDR3 is CAWSRDLNTEAFF. CDR3 nucleotides: TGTGCCTGGAGTCGGGACCTGAACACTGAAGCTTTCTTT. The whole variable domain, filled in from reference TRBV30 and TRBJ1-1, reads SQTIHQWPATLVQPVGSPLSLECTVEGTSNPNLYWYRQAAGRGLQLLFYSVGIGQISSEVPQNLSASRPQDRQFILSSKKLLLSDSGFYLCAWSRDLNTEAFFGQGTRLTVV.